This T cell receptor beta chain is from a study of control samples from healthy donors and cancer patients (dated by TCRdb to about 2020). Library preparation was by the immunoSEQ multiplex PCR assay. TCRdb's version of the immuneACCESS table is confined to in-frame rearrangements and falls short of the full clone set. An unresolved V gene accounts for under half of the shortfall where checked; the remainder is of unknown origin. The sample table holds approximately 160,000 clones, of which approximately 91% were seen once. 2% to 2.5% of the sample lies in the top ten. About this clone itself: Its binding antigen is unknown. No base quality information exists; no much larger clone differs at one position. In the same sample, other DNA sequences code for this CDR3.

CDR1 and CDR2, per the germline V gene, are SGHRS and YFSETQ. The V and J ends are trimmed by 0 bases and 6 bases, leaving 2 bases between them. The CDR3 starts with the cysteine, ends with the phenylalanine, and has 11 residues. Left in the record is the CDR3 DNA by itself, 33 bases read in frame from the first base. The TCR originated in a woman aged 35 to 49 in good health. The material sequenced was blood. This chain is built from TRBV5-1 and TRBJ2-3; confidence is insufficient to name the D gene. The DNA is as follows: TGCGCCAGCAGCTTGGCCGATACGCAGTATTTT. Translated, it reads CASSLADTQYF.